What follows describes a single TCR beta chain. This clonotype was detected only a few times. Its cognate antigen has yet to be identified. No clone much larger than this one lies a single base away; base qualities are absent. From the cysteine through the phenylalanine, the CDR3 covers 14 amino acids. This entry keeps only the CDR3 DNA: 42 bases, framed from base 1. From a lookup of the germline V gene (reference sequence), CDR1 and CDR2 are GTSNPN and SVGIG. Germline trimming amounts to 4 bases on V and 5 bases on J, with 7 as the count of junction bases outside the gene matches. This sample stems from a study of T cell repertoires in cytomegalovirus infection (dated by TCRdb to the late 2010s). A note on the overall study: Because public TCR beta signatures pointed to carriage of CMV infection together with the matching HLA type, the HLA type of each donor mattered for the analysis. General conclusions and limits of the study: Cumulative frequency of public TCR beta family members discriminated carriers of CMV infection plus the relevant HLA type in this cohort and an independent roughly 330-donor cohort. In the ex vivo response, HLA-C-restricted CMV-specific TCR beta clonotypes were dominant, and in two of eight donors the single most frequent clonotype came from this HLA-C-restricted group.

The sequencer was an Illumina HiSeq 1500. The raw public reads went through TCRdb reprocessing: fastp at Q25, MiXCR clone calling, in-frame beta chains kept. For every CDR3 protein sequence, its rows merge into one entry that carries the most common genes and DNA. The sample table lists nearly 550,000 distinct CDR3 sequences, approximately 17% of them with a count of one. Roughly a quarter of the sample is held by the ten biggest clonotypes. This clonotype was sampled from a human donor in good health (CMV status not recorded). Some clones in this sample may be carry-over from other donors' samples. The V and J segments used are TRBV30 and TRBJ2-2, with 7 bases in between that match TRBD1. Sequenced material: CD8+ T cells from PBMCs. The CDR3 in this case is CAWNRGLGTGELFF. The nucleotide sequence reads TGTGCCTGGAATAGGGGGCTTGGAACCGGGGAGCTGTTTTTT.